This TCR beta chain stems from a study of T-cell reconstitution after alpha-beta-depleted transplantation in children. The sample holds many counts of this clonotype. CDR3 size: 16 residues. J was trimmed by 4 bases and V by 2 bases; bases with no gene match: 7. Library preparation (for TCRbeta) was performed with unique molecular identifiers. Each CDR3 protein gets one entry after TCRdb re-called the PCR reads with MiXCR. The data contain hundreds of thousands of distinct CDR3 sequences, 10% to 15% of them singletons. The rearrangement joins TRBV12-3 or TRBV12-4 to TRBJ2-5; 10 bases map to TRBD2. This TCR was sampled from a male patient younger than 18 who had a stem cell transplant for acute myeloid leukemia, so the T cells may come from the graft donor. The starting material was PBMCs, mostly from graft donor cells, obtained 360 days after TCRalphabeta/CD19-depleted stem cell transplant. CDR3 loop: CASSLNLAGVSETQYF. In nucleotides, the CDR3 is TGTGCCAGCAGTTTAAACCTAGCGGGAGTTTCAGAGACCCAGTACTTC.